One TCR beta chain is described in this entry. Its target is unknown. PCR involved 60 Vbeta and 13 Jbeta primers. TCRdb's copy holds only in-frame clones and misses some; the assay was immunoSEQ multiplex PCR. The sample contains 150,000 or so clones, 80% to 85% of which appear only once. This CDR3 comprises 14 residues. Trimming shortened V by 0 bases and J by 4 bases, and 9 bases separated the two germline ends. Germline V gene lookup returns CDR1 SGDLS and CDR2 YYNGEE. The data were taken from a study of cytomegalovirus exposure and HLA in healthy donors. Notes on the study in general: As immune exposure information, only CMV serostatus was available.

This sequence originates from a young man in good health and CMV-seronegative. Sequencing was carried out using PBMCs. The chain couples TRBV9 to TRBJ2-3, with D hard to call. The CDR3 loop reads CASSVARRADTQYF. The CDR3 bases are TGTGCCAGCAGCGTAGCTAGGAGAGCAGATACGCAGTATTTT.